Listed here are 10 T cell receptor beta chains from one sample, sequenced in a study of blood T cell repertoires in COVID-19 (dated by TCRdb to the early 2020s). Libraries came from the immunoSEQ multiplex PCR assay. In its TCRdb copy, this immuneACCESS table keeps in-frame sequences only and misses some clones. Where compared with another copy, unresolved V genes explain less than half of these, and the others have no known cause. The table for this sample lists about 110,000 clones; 75% to 95% of them were counted only once. Roughly 1.2% of the sample goes to the ten largest clones. Sequencing was carried out using peripheral blood. These receptors all come from a woman younger than 45 with acute or convalescent COVID-19.

The gene calls are TRBV28 and TRBJ1-1, with a possible D match to TRBD1 (6 bases). From germline, CDR1 is MDHEN and CDR2 SYDVKM. The CDR3 length is 12 residues. V lost 4 bases and J 3 bases, leaving 6 bases between the germline ends. CDR3 sequence: CASSSGDTEAFF. The CDR3 bases are TGTGCCAGCAGTTCAGGGGACACTGAAGCTTTCTTT. The full variable domain, completed using reference TRBV28 and TRBJ1-1, is DVKVTQSSRYLVKRTGEKVFLECVQDMDHENMFWYRQDPGLGLRLIYFSYDVKMKEKGDIPEGYSVSREKKERFSLILESASTNQTSMYLCASSSGDTEAFFGQGTRLTVV.

This clone has only one observation. The junction departs from germline at one end; a sequencing error may be responsible. This chain joins TRBV7-7 and TRBJ2-1, with TRBD2 matching 8 bases. This CDR3 has 14 amino acids. The germline gives CDR1 SSHAT, CDR2 FNYEAQ (reference sequence). CDR3 in amino acids: CASSQSGSSNEQFF. DNA for the CDR3: TGTGCTAGCAGCCAGAGCGGGAGTTCGAATGAGCAGTTCTTC.

J is TRBJ2-5 and V is TRBV2; 9 bases match TRBD1. The CDR3 covers 15 residues. V trimming: 7 bases; J trimming: 1 base; junction bases outside the gene matches: 7. Germline assignment: CDR1 SNHLY and CDR2 FYNNEI. CDR3: CASTLGGQGQETQYF. In DNA, the CDR3 is TGTGCCAGCACCTTGGGGGGACAGGGCCAAGAGACCCAGTACTTC. The variable domain in full, with the rest retrieved from reference TRBV2 and TRBJ2-5, is EPEVTQTPSHQVTQMGQEVILRCVPISNHLYFYWYRQILGQKVEFLVSFYNNEISEKSEIFDDQFSVERPDGSNFTLKIRSTKLEDSAMYFCASTLGGQGQETQYFGPGTRLLVL.

This chain joins TRBV4-1 and TRBJ2-3, with TRBD2 matching 10 bases. Germline V gene sequence: CDR1 MGHRA, CDR2 YSYEKL. CDR3 length equals 16 residues. Trimming at V came to 1 base and at J to 5 bases, leaving 6 bases not matched to a gene. CDR3 loop: CASSQGHGTSVDTQYF. As DNA, the CDR3 is TGCGCCAGCAGCCAAGGTCACGGGACTAGCGTAGATACGCAGTATTTT.

For the CDR3, the DNA is TGTGCCAGCAGCCAAGAGCAGGGCTCTAACTATGGCTACACCTTC. The encoded protein is CASSQEQGSNYGYTF. The rearrangement uses TRBV3-1 (or the pseudogene TRBV3-2) and TRBJ1-2, with D perhaps TRBD1 (5 bases). Trimming took 0 bases from V and 0 from J, leaving 8 bases between them. The germline gives CDR1 LGHDT, CDR2 YNNKEL (reference sequence). CDR3 size: 15 residues.

The rearrangement uses TRBV19 and TRBJ2-7; D not resolved. Germline values: CDR1 LNHDA, CDR2 SQIVND (reference sequence). Trimming shortened V by 5 bases and J by 1 base, and 12 bases separated the two germline ends. This CDR3 contains 14 residues. Here the CDR3 reads CASSVGSGSYEQYF. CDR3 sequence (DNA): TGTGCCAGTAGTGTAGGCTCAGGTTCCTACGAGCAGTACTTC. Together with reference TRBV19 and TRBJ2-7, the CDR3 gives the full variable domain: DGGITQSPKYLFRKEGQNVTLSCEQNLNHDAMYWYRQDPGQGLRLIYYSQIVNDFQKGDIAEGYSVSREKKESFPLTVTSAQKNPTAFYLCASSVGSGSYEQYFGPGTRLTVT.

The chain recombines TRBV7-2 with TRBJ1-6; no firm D call. Trimming stripped 4 bases from V and 6 bases from J, with 13 bases between. Germline V CDR1 and CDR2: SGHTA, FQGNSA. The CDR3 consists of 15 residues. The CDR3 nucleotides read TGTGCCAGCAGCTCCTCGGGGTTAAGTAATTCACCCCTCCACTTT. Translated, it gives CASSSSGLSNSPLHF.

The gene calls are TRBV28 and TRBJ2-7; the match to TRBD2 covers 7 bases. CDR1 and CDR2 (germline): MDHEN, SYDVKM. This CDR3 is built from 16 residues. Trimming at V came to 6 bases and at J to 2 bases, leaving 13 bases not matched to a gene. The CDR3 DNA reads TGTGCCAGCAGCCTTACCTCGGGACTACCACCCTACGAGCAGTACTTC. Translation gives CASSLTSGLPPYEQYF.

The rearrangement uses TRBV7-2 and TRBJ2-1; D is ambiguous. Germline V CDR1 and CDR2: SGHTA, FQGNSA. The CDR3 loop spans 14 amino acids. Between the trimmed V and J ends, which lost 1 base and 9 bases, there was a span of 13 bases. The CDR3 DNA is TGTGCCAGCAGCTTAGATCTTAAGCTCGGTGAGCAGTTCTTC. The encoded protein is CASSLDLKLGEQFF.

J is TRBJ1-2 and V is TRBV4-2; D may be TRBD1 (6 bases). V shed 1 base and J shed 7 bases, with 10 bases lying between them. This CDR3 region has 13 residues. The germline CDR1 and CDR2 sequences are LGHNA and YNFKEQ. The chain's CDR3 is CASSQAGGLGYTF. In DNA form, the CDR3 reads TGTGCCAGCAGCCAAGCGGGGGGCCTTGGCTACACCTTC.